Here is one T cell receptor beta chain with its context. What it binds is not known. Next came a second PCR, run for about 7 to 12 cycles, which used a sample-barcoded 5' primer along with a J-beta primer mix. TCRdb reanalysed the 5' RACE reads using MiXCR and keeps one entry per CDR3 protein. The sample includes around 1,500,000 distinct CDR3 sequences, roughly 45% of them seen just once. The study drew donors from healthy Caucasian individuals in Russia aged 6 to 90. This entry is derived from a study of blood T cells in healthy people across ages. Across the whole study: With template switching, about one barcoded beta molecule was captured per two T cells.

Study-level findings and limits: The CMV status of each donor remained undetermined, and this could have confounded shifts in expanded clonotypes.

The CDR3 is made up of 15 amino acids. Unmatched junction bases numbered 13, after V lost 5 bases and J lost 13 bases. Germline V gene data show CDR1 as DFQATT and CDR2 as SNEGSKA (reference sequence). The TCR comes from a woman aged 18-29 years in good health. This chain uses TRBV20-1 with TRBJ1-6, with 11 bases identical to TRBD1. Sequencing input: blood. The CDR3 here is CSAPQPGQGVGPLHF. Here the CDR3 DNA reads TGCAGTGCTCCTCAACCGGGACAGGGGGTGGGGCCCCTCCACTTT.